Presented here are 29 T cell receptor beta chains from one specimen sequenced in a study of technical replicates of blood from a handful of donors. Generated by immunoSEQ multiplex PCR, the TCRdb table keeps only in-frame clones and is missing some. The data contain approximately 76,000 clones, about 86% of them singletons. Sequenced: PBMCs. The receptors were gathered from a human donor in good health. Some clones in this sample may be carry-over from other donors' samples.

The rearrangement joins TRBV4-1 to TRBJ2-5; 8 bases match TRBD2. Per the germline V gene, CDR1 is MGHRA and CDR2 is YSYEKL. J gave up 4 bases and V 1 base, and 5 bases lay outside the gene matches. The CDR3 spans 15 residues. CDR3 nucleotides: TGCGCCAGCAGCCAAGGTAGCGGGAACCGAGAGACCCAGTACTTC. Translating it yields CASSQGSGNRETQYF.

This clone has just one count. The chain uses TRBV5-5 and TRBJ2-7; D remains ambiguous. Germline-derived CDR1 and CDR2 are SGHKS and YYEKEE (reference sequence). The CDR3 has 14 amino acids. With 2 bases removed from V and 3 bases from J, the gap between germline ends came to 12 bases. The CDR3 bases are TGTGCCAGCAGCTTACACGACACCTACTACGAGCAGTACTTC. Translation: CASSLHDTYYEQYF.

J is TRBJ2-5 and V is TRBV6-6, with TRBD2 matching 7 bases. V dropped 6 bases and J dropped 2; count of bases not matched to a gene: 6. This CDR3 is 14 amino acids long. Germline V gives CDR1 MNHNY, CDR2 SVGAGI (reference sequence). The CDR3 DNA follows: TGTGCCAGCAGGATCCCTAGCGGACAAGAGACCCAGTACTTC. It is translated as CASRIPSGQETQYF.

The chain is built from TRBV11-2 and TRBJ1-1, with a possible D match to TRBD1 (5 bases). Germline CDR1 reads SGHAT; CDR2 reads FQNNGV. V lost 5 bases and J lost 4, with 17 bases in between. This CDR3 has 15 amino acids. The CDR3 DNA follows: TGTGCCAGCAGCCGGACCGCAGGGCGAGGCACTGAAGCTTTCTTT. Protein product: CASSRTAGRGTEAFF.

The CDR3 DNA is TGTGCCAGCAGCTCGACTAGCGGGAACAATGAGCAGTTCTTC. It encodes CASSSTSGNNEQFF. J is TRBJ2-1 and V is TRBV11-3, with 11 bases identical to TRBD2. V lost 4 bases, J lost 5 bases, and 1 base stayed unmatched. The germline V gene has CDR1 SGHNT and CDR2 YENEEA. CDR3 length equals 14 residues.

The genes are TRBV2 and TRBJ2-7, with TRBD1 matching over 8 bases. CDR1 and CDR2 (germline): SNHLY, FYNNEI. The trim removed 7 bases at V and 4 bases at J, leaving 9 bases unmatched. This CDR3 comprises 14 residues. The CDR3 bases are TGTGCCAGCAAACGGGACAGGACGTATTACGAGCAGTACTTC. This gives the protein CASKRDRTYYEQYF.

This sequence joins TRBV5-1 and TRBJ2-3; 14 nucleotides line up with TRBD2. This CDR3 has 19 amino acids. Germline V gene data show CDR1 as SGHRS and CDR2 as YFSETQ. J lost 1 base, V lost 2 bases, and 9 bases had no gene match. CDR3 sequence (DNA): TGCGCCAGCAGCTTTAATCCTAAGGGACTAGCGGGGGGCACAGATACGCAGTATTTT. Translation gives CASSFNPKGLAGGTDTQYF.

The J gene is TRBJ2-7, the V gene TRBV10-3, with 11 positions matching TRBD1. Germline trimming cut 5 bases from V and 4 bases from J; bases unmatched to any gene: 4. Germline CDR1 ENHRY, CDR2 SYGVKD. The CDR3 totals 14 residues. CDR3 DNA sequence: TGTGCCATCAGTTCCGGGACAGGGGGATACGAGCAGTACTTC. Residues: CAISSGTGGYEQYF.

A word on this clone: In the same sample, other DNA sequences code for this CDR3. This sequence joins TRBV9 and TRBJ2-7, with 10 positions matching TRBD2. V lost 2 bases to trimming and J lost 4 bases; unmatched junction nucleotides: 3. Germline-derived CDR1 and CDR2 are SGDLS and YYNGEE. The CDR3 is made up of 14 amino acids. The CDR3 sequence is CASSVGGLAYEQYF. DNA of the CDR3: TGTGCCAGCAGCGTGGGGGGACTAGCGTACGAGCAGTACTTC. The full variable domain, in which reference TRBV9 and TRBJ2-7 provide the parts outside the CDR3, is DSGVTQTPKHLITATGQRVTLRCSPRSGDLSVYWYQQSLDQGLQFLIQYYNGEERAKGNILERFSAQQFPDLHSELNLSSLELGDSALYFCASSVGGLAYEQYFGPGTRLTVT.

V and J are TRBV6-6 and TRBJ2-5, with 10 bases identical to TRBD2. The J call may be in error: the DNA end matches TRBJ2-7 better. Germline CDR1 reads MNHNY; CDR2 reads SVGAGI (reference sequence). The CDR3 has 15 amino acids. CDR3 bases: TGTGCCAGCAGTCGCGATAGCGGGAGGCGGGGCGAGCAGTACTTC. Residues: CASSRDSGRRGEQYF.

The chain is built from TRBV30 and TRBJ2-5; 8 bases fit TRBD1. The DNA end is a closer match to TRBJ2-7, so the J assignment may be wrong. CDR1 is GTSNPN and CDR2 is SVGIG in the germline V gene (reference sequence). This CDR3 contains 15 residues. CDR3 protein: CAWTMGQEVTYEQYF. The CDR3 DNA follows: TGTGCCTGGACCATGGGACAGGAGGTTACCTACGAGCAGTACTTC.

The genes are TRBV12-5 and TRBJ2-7, with D possibly being TRBD2 (5 bases). In germline, CDR1 is LGHNT, CDR2 FRNRAP. The CDR3 has 11 residues. Between the trimmed V and J ends, which lost 5 bases and 5 bases, there was a span of 7 bases. The DNA of the CDR3 is TGTGCTAGTGGTGCGGGCCACGAGCAGTACTTC. It specifies CASGAGHEQYF.

CDR3 residues: CSVATGYSPANYGYTF. The CDR3 DNA is TGCAGCGTGGCCACAGGGTACTCCCCAGCTAACTATGGCTACACCTTC. J is TRBJ1-2 and V is TRBV29-1; the D gene is possibly TRBD1 (6 bases). Trimming shortened V by 6 bases and J by 0 bases, and 20 bases separated the two germline ends. In germline, CDR1 is SQVTM, CDR2 ANQGSEA. There are 16 residues in the CDR3.

V is TRBV10-3 and J is TRBJ2-7, with a possible D match to TRBD1 (6 bases). The V end was cut by 1 base, the J end by 6 bases, with 22 bases between. Germline CDR1 and CDR2: ENHRY and SYGVKD. The CDR3 contains 17 residues. The CDR3 spells CAISEFPQGRPPSEQYF. As DNA, the CDR3 is TGTGCCATCAGTGAGTTCCCCCAGGGGAGACCCCCCAGCGAGCAGTACTTC.

The chain links TRBV2 to TRBJ2-2, with 9 bases identical to TRBD2. CDR3 length equals 17 residues. CDR1 is SNHLY and CDR2 is FYNNEI in the germline V gene. Trimming at V came to 6 bases and at J to 4 bases, leaving 12 bases not matched to a gene. The CDR3 DNA is TGTGCCAGCAGGGGCCTGGGGGAGCGGGGGGTCACCGGGGAGCTGTTTTTT. This codes for CASRGLGERGVTGELFF.

The rearrangement uses TRBV9 and TRBJ2-3; D perhaps matches TRBD2 (6 bases). The CDR3 has 15 residues. CDR1 is SGDLS and CDR2 is YYNGEE in the germline V gene. Trimming removed 0 bases at V and 3 bases at J, with 11 bases between. CDR3 sequence (DNA): TGTGCCAGCAGCGTAGCGGGAGTACGGACAGATACGCAGTATTTT. Translation gives CASSVAGVRTDTQYF.

The chain joins TRBV30 to TRBJ1-2; 7 bases are a match to TRBD1. Germline CDR1 GTSNPN, CDR2 SVGIG (reference sequence). The CDR3 consists of 12 residues. V was pared by 4 bases and J by 8 bases, with 7 bases of the junction left unmatched. CDR3 DNA sequence: TGTGCCTGGACCGAACAGGGACAGGGCTACACCTTC. It specifies CAWTEQGQGYTF.

This chain uses TRBV19 with TRBJ1-1, with 9 bases lining up with TRBD1. V lost 11 bases and J lost 1; bases outside the gene matches: 5. Germline V gene data show CDR1 as LNHDA and CDR2 as SQIVND (reference sequence). This CDR3 is 13 amino acids long. CDR3 bases: TGTGCCTCCAGGACAGGGGCGAACACTGAAGCTTTCTTT. Translation: CASRTGANTEAFF.

The V and J genes are TRBV29-1 and TRBJ1-1; a possible D gene is TRBD1 (6 bases). Trimming pared 7 bases from V and 1 base from J, leaving 16 bases between. The CDR3 has 14 amino acids. Germline CDR1 is SQVTM and CDR2 is ANQGSEA. CDR3 region: CSGHRDGANTEAFF. Written as DNA, the CDR3 is TGCAGCGGACACAGGGATGGGGCGAACACTGAAGCTTTCTTT.

The rearrangement links TRBV5-3 to TRBJ1-2; 8 nucleotides match TRBD1. TRBV5-3 is noted as an ORF with a role that remains uncertain. The ends lost 4 bases at V and 12 bases at J; junction bases unmatched: 8. There are 12 residues in the CDR3. The CDR3 nucleotides read TGTGCCAGAAGCACAAGGACAGGGCAGGACACCTTC. Amino acids: CARSTRTGQDTF.

The chain has TRBV4-1 and TRBJ2-3, with a weak D call TRBD1 (6 bases). The CDR3 totals 17 residues. The V gene lost 1 base and the J gene lost 4 bases, with 18 bases spanning the gap. Per the germline V gene, CDR1 is MGHRA and CDR2 is YSYEKL. The CDR3 reads CASSQGHRAGTPDTQYF. Here the CDR3 DNA reads TGCGCCAGCAGCCAAGGTCACAGGGCAGGGACACCAGATACGCAGTATTTT.

V is TRBV10-2 and J is TRBJ2-3; 7 nucleotides line up with TRBD2. J gave up 8 bases and V 5 bases, and 13 bases lay outside the gene matches. CDR1 is WSHSY, CDR2 SAAADI, per germline. The CDR3 consists of 15 residues. CDR3 sequence (DNA): TGCGCCAGCAGTTGGGACGGCGTAGGCGGGGGTACGCAGTATTTT. It codes for CASSWDGVGGGTQYF.

V gene TRBV6-7 combines with J gene TRBJ2-1, with 8 bases matching TRBD1. TRBV6-7 is assigned to the ORF class and has an uncertain function. This CDR3 has 15 residues. J lost 9 bases, V lost 4 bases, and 11 bases had no gene match. CDR3 loop: CASSSPQGALSEQFF. DNA of the CDR3: TGTGCCAGCAGTTCCCCGCAGGGGGCATTGAGTGAGCAGTTCTTC.

This chain links TRBV7-9 with TRBJ1-6; 7 positions match TRBD1. Germline CDR1 reads SEHNR; CDR2 reads FQNEAQ (reference sequence). There are 15 residues in the CDR3. V was clipped by 1 base and J by 3 bases; unmatched bases: 0. CDR3 amino acids: CASSLGTGYNSPLHF. DNA of the CDR3: TGTGCCAGCAGCTTAGGGACAGGCTATAATTCACCCCTCCACTTT.

The gene calls are TRBV25-1 and TRBJ1-2; weak D call: TRBD1 (6 bases). The CDR3 is 13 residues long. The germline V gene has CDR1 MGHDK and CDR2 SYGVNS. V lost 6 bases and J 2 bases, leaving 10 bases between the germline ends. CDR3 sequence reads: CASRQGTNYGYTF. The CDR3 DNA sequence: TGTGCCAGCAGGCAGGGGACCAACTATGGCTACACCTTC.

This sequence joins TRBV5-1 and TRBJ2-2; TRBD1 matches at 9 bases. Germline assignment: CDR1 SGHRS and CDR2 YFSETQ. The CDR3 is 16 amino acids. Trimming cost V 0 bases and J 4 bases; bases outside gene matches: 4. The CDR3 bases are TGCGCCAGCAGCTTGGGCGGGACAGGGATCACCGGGGAGCTGTTTTTT. Its translation is CASSLGGTGITGELFF.

The chain carries TRBV27 and TRBJ2-1; D perhaps matches TRBD2 (5 bases). CDR3 size: 15 residues. Between the trimmed V and J ends, which lost 5 bases and 5 bases, there was a span of 16 bases. The germline CDR1 and CDR2 sequences are MNHEY and SMNVEV (reference sequence). CDR3 loop: CASSPRSTADNEQFF. In DNA, the CDR3 is TGTGCCAGCAGTCCGCGTTCTACAGCGGACAATGAGCAGTTCTTC.

This clone was observed once. The rearrangement joins TRBV9 to TRBJ2-3; 7 positions agree with TRBD2. V was clipped by 4 bases and J by 6 bases; unmatched bases: 11. CDR1 is SGDLS, CDR2 YYNGEE, per germline. The CDR3 spans 15 residues. The CDR3: CASSSSGNRGDTQYF. The DNA of the CDR3 is TGTGCCAGCAGCTCTAGCGGTAATCGAGGGGATACGCAGTATTTT.

The rearrangement uses TRBV7-9 and TRBJ2-7; TRBD1 might be the D (6 bases). This CDR3 has 15 amino acids. The V gene's germline CDR1 is SEHNR and CDR2 FQNEAQ (reference sequence). Trimming left V 3 bases short and J 2 bases short, with 14 bases between. The CDR3 loop is CASSLIRDKTYEQYF. The CDR3 DNA reads as TGTGCCAGCAGCTTGATCCGGGACAAAACCTACGAGCAGTACTTC.